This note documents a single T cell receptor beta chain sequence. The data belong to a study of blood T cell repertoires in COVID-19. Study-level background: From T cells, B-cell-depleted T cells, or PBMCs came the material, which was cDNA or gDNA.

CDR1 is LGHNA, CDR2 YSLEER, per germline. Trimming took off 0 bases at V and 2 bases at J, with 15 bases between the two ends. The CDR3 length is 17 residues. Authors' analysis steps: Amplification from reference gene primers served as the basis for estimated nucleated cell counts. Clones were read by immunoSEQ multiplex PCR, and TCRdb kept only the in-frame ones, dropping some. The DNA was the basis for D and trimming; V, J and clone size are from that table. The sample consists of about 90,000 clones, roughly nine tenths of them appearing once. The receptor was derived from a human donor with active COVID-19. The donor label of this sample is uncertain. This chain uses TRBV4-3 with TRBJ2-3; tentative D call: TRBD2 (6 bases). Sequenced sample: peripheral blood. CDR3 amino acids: CASSQDLVGSSTDTQYF. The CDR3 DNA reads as TGCGCCAGCAGCCAAGATCTGGTCGGGAGCTCCACAGATACGCAGTATTTT.